Below, one T cell receptor (beta chain) is given with its context. These data originate in a study of technical replicates of blood from a few donors. Profiling relied on immunoSEQ multiplex PCR, and the TCRdb table lists in-frame clones only, not all of them. The sample lists around 78,000 clones, nearly 95% seen once, with 0.26% in the top ten. CDR1 is MGHRA and CDR2 is YSYEKL in the germline V gene. The CDR3 totals 14 residues. V lost 8 bases to trimming and J lost 3 bases, with 17 bases between them. This rearrangement joins TRBV4-1 to TRBJ2-7; D might be TRBD1 (6 bases). Input material: T cells isolated from PBMCs. The clonotype originates from a human donor in good health. CDR3 coding DNA: TGCGCCAGCGCCCTTCGGGACAACTACTACGAGCAGTACTTC. This gives the protein CASALRDNYYEQYF.